This note documents a single TCR beta chain sequence. The data belong to a study of radiation and T cells in renal cell carcinoma. Time point noted: blood 4 weeks post-SBRT, at nephrectomy. Treatment described: 15 Gy SBRT to primary tumor, nephrectomy 4 weeks later. Assay: immunoSEQ multiplex PCR; the TCRdb copy retains only in-frame clones and omits some. The table has about 140,000 clones, about 86% seen once; the top ten hold less than 20%. Trimming left V 0 bases short and J 4 bases short, with 14 bases between. Germline loops: CDR1 SGHRS, CDR2 YFSETQ. This CDR3 spans 16 amino acids. The sequence came from a woman in her 50s with renal cell carcinoma. V gene TRBV5-1 combines with J gene TRBJ2-1; D is ambiguous. The sample was blood, taken from a patient whose treatment included radiotherapy and nephrectomy. The CDR3 coding sequence is TGCGCCAGCAGCTTGGGGGCAGGCGTTGAATACAATGAGCAGTTCTTC. The encoded protein is CASSLGAGVEYNEQFF.